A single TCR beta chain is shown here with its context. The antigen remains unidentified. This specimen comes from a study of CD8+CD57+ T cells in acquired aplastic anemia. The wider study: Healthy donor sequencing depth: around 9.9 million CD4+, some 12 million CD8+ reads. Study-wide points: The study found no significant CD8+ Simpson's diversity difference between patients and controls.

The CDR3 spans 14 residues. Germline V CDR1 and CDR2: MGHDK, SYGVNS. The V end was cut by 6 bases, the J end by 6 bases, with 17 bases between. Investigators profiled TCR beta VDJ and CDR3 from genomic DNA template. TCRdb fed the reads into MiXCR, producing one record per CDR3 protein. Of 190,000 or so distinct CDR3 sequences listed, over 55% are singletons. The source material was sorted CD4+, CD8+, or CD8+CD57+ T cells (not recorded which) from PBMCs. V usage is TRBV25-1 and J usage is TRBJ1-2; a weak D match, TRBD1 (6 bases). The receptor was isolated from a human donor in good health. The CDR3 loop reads CASSTGPHSDGYTF. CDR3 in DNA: TGTGCCAGCAGCACAGGGCCACACTCTGATGGCTACACCTTC.